The 8 T cell receptor beta chains below all came from one sample that was sequenced in a study of OX40 agonist ivuxolimab in advanced cancers. Clones were read by immunoSEQ multiplex PCR, and TCRdb kept only the in-frame ones, dropping some. The repertoire has around 52,000 clones, 75% to 85% of them found once; the top ten carry roughly 3.3%. Sequencing used CD4+ or CD8+ T cells sorted from blood, obtained in a trial of the OX40 agonist ivuxolimab. These receptors came from an adult with an advanced solid tumor such as melanoma, head and neck, liver or kidney cancer.

This clone was detected once. V gene TRBV2 combines with J gene TRBJ1-1; D is perhaps TRBD1 (5 bases). Germline loops: CDR1 SNHLY, CDR2 FYNNEI. V was pared by 4 bases and J by 3 bases, with 9 bases between. The CDR3 is 13 residues long. CDR3 DNA: TGTGCCAGCAGTGCACAGGTTGACACTGAAGCTTTCTTT. Its protein product is CASSAQVDTEAFF.

This rearrangement joins TRBV28 to TRBJ2-1; 11 positions agree with TRBD2. The V segment lost 7 bases and the J segment 14 bases; nucleotides outside the gene matches: 7. CDR3 size: 12 residues. The germline CDR1 and CDR2 sequences are MDHEN and SYDVKM. CDR3 in DNA: TGTGCCAGCAACACTAGCGGGAGAGGGAAGTTCTTC. Protein product: CASNTSGRGKFF.

The chain recombines TRBV5-1 with TRBJ1-2; 9 positions agree with TRBD1. J was trimmed by 0 bases and V by 3 bases; bases with no gene match: 3. Germline-derived CDR1 and CDR2 are SGHRS and YFSETQ. This CDR3 has 15 amino acids. The chain's CDR3 is CASSWGQGPNYGYTF. The CDR3 nucleotides read TGCGCCAGCAGCTGGGGACAGGGACCTAACTATGGCTACACCTTC.

The rearrangement links TRBV2 to TRBJ1-2; a weak D match, TRBD1 (5 bases). Germline CDR1 is SNHLY and CDR2 is FYNNEI. Trimming stripped 5 bases from V and 8 bases from J, with 15 bases between. There are 13 residues in the CDR3. The CDR3 loop reads CASSSGLNMGYTF. CDR3 nucleotides: TGTGCCAGCAGTTCAGGGTTGAATATGGGCTACACCTTC.

This rearrangement joins TRBV10-1 to TRBJ2-1; 7 bases are a match to TRBD2. Germline CDR1 is WNHNN and CDR2 is SYGVQD (reference sequence). The CDR3 is 15 amino acids. The trim removed 3 bases at V and 5 bases at J, leaving 7 bases unmatched. The CDR3 loop is CASSEVSSGNNEQFF. The DNA of the CDR3 is TGCGCCAGCAGTGAAGTTTCTAGCGGAAACAATGAGCAGTTCTTC.

The chain employs TRBV19 and TRBJ2-2, with 9 bases matching TRBD2. Trimming at V came to 8 bases and at J to 0 bases, leaving 10 bases not matched to a gene. The CDR3 spans 17 residues. From germline, CDR1 is LNHDA and CDR2 SQIVND (reference sequence). Written as DNA, the CDR3 is TGTGCCAGTCGGGATTGGAGCGGGAGGACGAACACCGGGGAGCTGTTTTTT. Protein sequence: CASRDWSGRTNTGELFF.

V gene TRBV5-1 combines with J gene TRBJ2-3, with 9 nucleotides matching TRBD2. The CDR3 has 16 amino acids. CDR1 and CDR2 (germline): SGHRS, YFSETQ. V trimming: 4 bases; J trimming: 6 bases; junction bases outside the gene matches: 12. The CDR3 protein is CASSLDDSGSGDTQYF. The CDR3 nucleotides read TGCGCCAGCAGCCTTGATGATAGCGGGAGCGGGGATACGCAGTATTTT.

V and J are TRBV5-1 and TRBJ2-7; TRBD2 aligns across 10 bases. The germline V gene encodes CDR1 SGHRS and CDR2 YFSETQ. V shed 7 bases and J 5 bases; nucleotides not matched to a gene: 15. The CDR3 contains 16 residues. CDR3 in DNA: TGCGCCAGCGGGCGAAGGTCTAGCGGGAGTTTCGACGAGCAGTACTTC. This gives the protein CASGRRSSGSFDEQYF.